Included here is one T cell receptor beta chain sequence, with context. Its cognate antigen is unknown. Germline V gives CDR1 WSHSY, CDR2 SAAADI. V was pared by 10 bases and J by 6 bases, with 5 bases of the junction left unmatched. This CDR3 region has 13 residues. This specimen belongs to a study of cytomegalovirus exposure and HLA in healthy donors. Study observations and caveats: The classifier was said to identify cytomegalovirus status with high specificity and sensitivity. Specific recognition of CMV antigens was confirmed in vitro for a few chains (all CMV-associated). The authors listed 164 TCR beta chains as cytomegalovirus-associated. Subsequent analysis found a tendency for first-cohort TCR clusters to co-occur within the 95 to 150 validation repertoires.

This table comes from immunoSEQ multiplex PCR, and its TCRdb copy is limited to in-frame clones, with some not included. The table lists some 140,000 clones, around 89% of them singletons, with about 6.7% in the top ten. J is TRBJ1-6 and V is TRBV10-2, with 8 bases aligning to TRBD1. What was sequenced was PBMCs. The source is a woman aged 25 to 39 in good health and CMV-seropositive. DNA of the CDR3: TGCGCCACCAAAACAGGGGGTAATTCACCCCTCCACTTT. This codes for CATKTGGNSPLHF.